The rows below give T cell receptor beta chains drawn from one sample of a study of shared clonotypes between healthy human individuals. TCRdb keeps only in-frame clones here, not all; method: immunoSEQ multiplex PCR. In the table there are some 2.3 million clones, approximately 95% of which are singletons. Sequencing used naive CD4+ T cells from PBMCs. These receptors all come from a man younger than 35 in good health. Some clones in this sample may be carry-over from other donors' samples. Each CDR3 is given with its conserved first and last residue. The order of the fields is D gene, clone size, CDR3 length, V gene, J gene, CDR3 DNA, CDR3 protein. The D gene is left open where the match is weak. Clone size, where shown, is once, few, many, or a class for clones that have expanded.

TRBD2	NA	17	TRBV6-1	TRBJ2-3	TGTGCCAGCAGTGTTATCAGCGGGACTAGAAGGGGGGATACGCAGTATTTT	CASSVISGTRRGDTQYF
NA	NA	10	TRBV29-1	TRBJ2-1	TGCAGCGGGGGGTTCGGTGAGCAGTTCTTC	CSGGFGEQFF
NA	NA	14	TRBV7-8	TRBJ1-4	TGTGCCAGCAGCTTAGTACGGAGTAATGAAAAACTGTTTTTT	CASSLVRSNEKLFF
NA	few	15	TRBV5-6	TRBJ2-7	TGTGCCAGCAGGGCTTGGGGCGGGGCCTCCTACGAGCAGTACTTC	CASRAWGGASYEQYF
TRBD1	NA	17	TRBV15	TRBJ2-3	TGTGCCACCAGCAGAGAGAGACGGGACAGGGGAACAGATACGCAGTATTTT	CATSRERRDRGTDTQYF
NA	NA	17	TRBV5-1	TRBJ2-3	TGCGCCAGCAGCTTCGGAGGGGCTAGCGATAGCACAGATACGCAGTATTTT	CASSFGGASDSTDTQYF
NA	NA	14	TRBV9	TRBJ2-7	TGTGCCAGCAGCGCCGGGACACCACCCTACGAGCAGTACTTC	CASSAGTPPYEQYF
TRBD1	NA	15	TRBV14	TRBJ2-7	TGTGCCAGCAGCTCCAGGACAGGGAAGCGCCACGAGCAGTACTTC	CASSSRTGKRHEQYF
TRBD1	NA	13	TRBV28	TRBJ2-7	TGTGCCAGCAGGGGGACAGTAACCTACGAGCAGTACTTC	CASRGTVTYEQYF
TRBD2	NA	13	TRBV16	TRBJ2-7	TGTGCCAGCAGCCAAGCGGGAGGTGGCGAGCAGTACTTC	CASSQAGGGEQYF
TRBD2	few	13	TRBV27	TRBJ2-4	TGTGCCAGCAGTGGCGGGGGAAAGAACATTCAGTACTTC	CASSGGGKNIQYF
NA	few	14	TRBV5-1	TRBJ2-7	TGCGCCAGCAGCTTCGGGACGGTCTCCTACGAGCAGTACTTC	CASSFGTVSYEQYF
NA	NA	14	TRBV6-6	TRBJ2-7	TGTGCCAGCAGTACTCAGGGAAGGGCGTCCGAGCAGTACTTC	CASSTQGRASEQYF
TRBD2	NA	21	TRBV27	TRBJ2-7	TGTGCCGCCAAAGAGGGGAGACGGACTAGCGGGAGCGATTTGGGATCCTACGAGCAGTACTTC	CAAKEGRRTSGSDLGSYEQYF
NA	NA	13	TRBV6-1	TRBJ1-1	TGTGCCAGCACGCCCAGGGGGAACACTGAAGCTTTCTTT	CASTPRGNTEAFF
TRBD2	NA	15	TRBV7-2	TRBJ2-3	TGTGCCAGCAGCTTAATTCTAGCGGGAGTTAGTACGCAGTATTTT	CASSLILAGVSTQYF